One and the same sample provided the 15 T cell receptor beta chains below, sequenced in a study of identical twins. Each CDR3 protein gets one entry after TCRdb re-called the 5' RACE reads with MiXCR. The repertoire holds 690,000 or so distinct CDR3 sequences, with around 5.7% as singletons. Sequencing was carried out using naive T cells sorted from blood. The receptors were sampled from a man aged 18 to 30 in good health.

The chain carries TRBV20-1 and TRBJ2-7; a possible D gene is TRBD1 (6 bases). CDR1 is DFQATT, CDR2 SNEGSKA, per germline (reference sequence). The V gene lost 6 bases and the J gene lost 2 bases, with 17 bases spanning the gap. The length of the CDR3 is 14 residues. The CDR3 spells CSAPDRRSAYEQYF. The CDR3 nucleotides are TGCAGTGCCCCCGACAGGAGGAGCGCCTACGAGCAGTACTTC.

This clonotype was found a few times. The chain recombines TRBV12-3 or TRBV12-4 with TRBJ1-4; weak D call: TRBD1 (5 bases). The CDR3 runs 15 residues. V was cut by 6 bases and J by 4 bases, with 15 bases left in between. CDR3 in amino acids: CASSPRDGLNEKLFF. CDR3 coding DNA: TGTGCCAGCAGCCCAAGGGACGGCCTTAATGAAAAACTGTTTTTT.

For this clonotype: One base away lies a much larger clone, so this may be a sequencing read error. The chain is built from TRBV12-3 or TRBV12-4 and TRBJ1-2; D possibly corresponds to TRBD1 (5 bases). V was pared by 2 bases and J by 6 bases, with 16 bases between. The CDR3 is 15 amino acids. CDR3 nucleotide sequence: TGTGCCAGCAGTTTAAGGGCAGGGCGATTTGATGGCTACACCTTC. Amino acids: CASSLRAGRFDGYTF.

The chain has TRBV5-1 and TRBJ2-7; D is uncertain. The length of the CDR3 is 15 residues. Germline values: CDR1 SGHRS, CDR2 YFSETQ. Trimming removed 0 bases at V and 0 bases at J, with 10 bases between. DNA of the CDR3: TGCGCCAGCAGCTTGGACACCTCGAGCTCCTACGAGCAGTACTTC. Its translation: CASSLDTSSSYEQYF.

The chain joins TRBV21-1 to TRBJ1-4. TRBV21-1 is classified as a pseudogene. The CDR3 has 17 residues. CDR3 coding DNA: TGTGCCAGCAGCAAAAGGAGGTCCAGAAAAGTTAATGAAAAACTGTTTTTT. Amino acids: CASSKRRSRKVNEKLFF.

V usage is TRBV3-1 and J usage is TRBJ2-7, with 9 bases identical to TRBD2. After removal of 0 bases from V and 5 bases from J, the junction contained 11 bases not matched to a gene. Germline CDR1 reads LGHDT; CDR2 reads YNNKEL (reference sequence). This CDR3 contains 17 residues. The CDR3 nucleotides read TGTGCCAGCAGCCAAGACCCCCTAGCGGGATCCAGCCACGAGCAGTACTTC. It is translated as CASSQDPLAGSSHEQYF.

This clonotype was counted many times. The rearrangement joins TRBV12-3 or TRBV12-4 to TRBJ2-7, with 9 bases matching TRBD2. The J segment lost 2 bases and the V segment lost 7 bases, leaving 15 bases of the junction unmatched. This CDR3 has 17 amino acids. CDR3: CASTRFPPAGGPYEQYV. Here the CDR3 DNA reads TGTGCCAGCACTAGGTTCCCCCCCGCGGGAGGGCCCTACGAGCAGTACGTC.

This clonotype was seen repeatedly, ten times or more. The chain has TRBV7-6 and TRBJ2-1; 8 positions agree with TRBD2. From germline, CDR1 is SGHVS and CDR2 FNYEAQ. This CDR3 is built from 14 residues. After removal of 5 bases from V and 7 bases from J, the junction contained 7 bases not matched to a gene. As DNA, the CDR3 is TGTGCCAGCAGCCCTACTAGCGGAGATAATGAGCAGTTCTTC. Its protein is CASSPTSGDNEQFF.

Turning to this clonotype: With a much larger clone just one base away, this may be a read error. Because it lacks the conserved phenylalanine or tryptophan at the end, this CDR3 is likely a read error. The chain links TRBV5-1 to TRBJ2-1; 7 bases are shared with TRBD1. Germline lookup yields CDR1 SGHRS and CDR2 YFSETQ. This CDR3 is 14 amino acids long. With V trimmed by 0 bases and J by 6 bases, 3 bases remained unmatched. The DNA for the CDR3 is TGCGCCAGCAGCTTGGTAGGACAGGCCAATGAGCAGTTCTGC. It is translated as CASSLVGQANEQFC.

The rearrangement joins TRBV11-2 to TRBJ2-6; D is possibly TRBD1 or TRBD2 (7 bases each). Trimming took off 4 bases at V and 2 bases at J, with 12 bases between the two ends. Germline V gene sequence: CDR1 SGHAT, CDR2 FQNNGV. The CDR3 sequence is 16 residues long. CDR3 region: CASSSRGRAGANVLTF. The CDR3 nucleotides are TGTGCCAGCAGCTCCAGGGGGAGGGCTGGGGCCAACGTCCTGACTTTC.

This clonotype was found many times. The chain links TRBV4-2 to TRBJ2-1; 9 bases agree with TRBD2. CDR3 length: 15 residues. Trimming cost V 2 bases and J 3 bases; bases outside gene matches: 2. Per the germline V gene, CDR1 is LGHNA and CDR2 is YNFKEQ. CDR3 in amino acids: CASSQNSGSYNEQFF. DNA for the CDR3: TGTGCCAGCAGCCAAAATAGCGGGAGCTACAATGAGCAGTTCTTC.

This clonotype was seen a few times. The genes are TRBV18 and TRBJ1-1; the match to TRBD1 covers 8 bases. The CDR3 runs to 15 residues. The J segment lost 1 base and the V segment lost 6 bases, leaving 7 bases of the junction unmatched. Germline CDR1 reads KGHSH; CDR2 reads LQKENI. CDR3 amino acids: CASSIQGDRNTEAFF. CDR3 bases: TGTGCCAGCTCGATACAGGGGGATAGGAACACTGAAGCTTTCTTT. The whole variable domain, remainder taken from reference TRBV18 and TRBJ1-1, is NAGVMQNPRHLVRRRGQEARLRCSPMKGHSHVYWYRQLPEEGLKFMVYLQKENIIDESGMPKERFSAEFPKEGPSILRIQQVVRGDSAAYFCASSIQGDRNTEAFFGQGTRLTVV.

This clonotype has more than one count but fewer than ten. The chain is built from TRBV27 and TRBJ2-7; 14 nucleotides align to TRBD2. From germline, CDR1 is MNHEY and CDR2 SMNVEV (reference sequence). The V and J ends lost 6 bases and 3 bases, in that order; junction bases with no gene match: 7. The CDR3 is made up of 16 amino acids. For the CDR3, the DNA is TGTGCCAGCAGCTACTCCGGGACTAGCGGGAGCTACGAGCAGTACGTC. As protein: CASSYSGTSGSYEQYV.

This clonotype has at least ten counts. V gene TRBV20-1 combines with J gene TRBJ2-3; 10 bases align to TRBD2. In germline, CDR1 is DFQATT, CDR2 SNEGSKA (reference sequence). With V trimmed by 5 bases and J by 1 base, 6 bases remained unmatched. This CDR3 comprises 15 residues. CDR3 nucleotide sequence: TGCAGTGCTTCTACCCTAGCGGGAGGCACAGATACGCAGTATTTT. Translation: CSASTLAGGTDTQYF.

This clonotype has a count of ten or more. This chain connects TRBV19 to TRBJ1-1, with 10 bases identical to TRBD1. CDR1 and CDR2 (germline): LNHDA, SQIVND (reference sequence). The CDR3 has 19 residues. The V gene end was trimmed by 4 bases and the J gene end by 0 bases; junction bases not matched to a gene: 14. In DNA, the CDR3 is TGTGCCAGTAGTAGGCCCCGAGGACAGGGGGACGCCCTGAACACTGAAGCTTTCTTT. Translation: CASSRPRGQGDALNTEAFF.